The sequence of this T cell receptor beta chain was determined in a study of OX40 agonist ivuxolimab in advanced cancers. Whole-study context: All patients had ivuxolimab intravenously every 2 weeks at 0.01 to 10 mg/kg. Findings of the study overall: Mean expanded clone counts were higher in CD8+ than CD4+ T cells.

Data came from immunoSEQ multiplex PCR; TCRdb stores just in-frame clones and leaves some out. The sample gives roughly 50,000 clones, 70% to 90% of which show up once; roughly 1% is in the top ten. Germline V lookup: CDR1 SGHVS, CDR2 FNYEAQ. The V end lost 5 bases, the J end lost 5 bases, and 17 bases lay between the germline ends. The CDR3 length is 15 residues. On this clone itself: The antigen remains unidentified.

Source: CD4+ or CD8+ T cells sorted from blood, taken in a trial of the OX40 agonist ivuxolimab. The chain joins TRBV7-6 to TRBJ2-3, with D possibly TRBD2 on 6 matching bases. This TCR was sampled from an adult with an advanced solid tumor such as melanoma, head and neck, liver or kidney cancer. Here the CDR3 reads CASSGQGSGLDTQYF. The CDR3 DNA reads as TGTGCCAGCAGCGGTCAGGGTAGCGGCCTAGATACGCAGTATTTT.